The clone carrying this T cell receptor beta chain has at least ten counts. Its target is unknown. It was RNA transcripts that yielded the amplified TCR beta CDR3 regions. With the HTBI primer set, the TCR CDR3 went through a first round of RT-PCR. TCRdb re-analysed the multiplex PCR reads in MiXCR, keeping a single row per CDR3 protein. The data show around 580,000 distinct CDR3 sequences, with under 60% seen just once and more than 7% held by the top ten. Thyroid ultrasound and orbital computed tomography, with clinical symptoms and serum thyroxine and TRAb, informed diagnoses. This record belongs to a study of T cells in Graves' hyperthyroidism and ophthalmopathy. General observations from the study: Among clonotypes expanded in thyroid above 0.001, most were also found in blood.

The material sequenced was peripheral blood or thyroid tissue (not recorded which). This clonotype was sampled from a woman aged 18-35 years with Graves' hyperthyroidism.

CDR3 residues: CASSPGGISPLHF. The CDR3 region has the DNA TGTGCCAGCTCACCTGGGGGTATTTCACCCCTCCACTTT. The rearrangement uses TRBV18 and TRBJ1-6, with a tentative D call TRBD1 (5 bases). CDR1 is KGHSH and CDR2 is LQKENI in the germline V gene. The CDR3 is 13 amino acids. The V end was cut by 3 bases, the J end by 9 bases, with 9 bases between.